The next 9 T cell receptor beta chains were all read from a single sample in a study of blood T cell repertoires in COVID-19. Repertoires were generated with immunoSEQ multiplex PCR, while TCRdb's copy carries only in-frame clones and drops some. Of roughly 150,000 clones in the sample, around 87% were seen once. Sample: peripheral blood. These receptors all come from a middle-aged woman with acute or convalescent COVID-19.

The genes are TRBV5-4 and TRBJ2-2; TRBD2 matches at 12 bases. The CDR3 is 16 residues long. From germline, CDR1 is SGHNT and CDR2 YYREEE (reference sequence). After removal of 3 bases from V and 6 bases from J, the junction contained 6 bases not matched to a gene. The CDR3, as DNA: TGTGCCAGCAGCTCCATGACTAGCGGGGGACCCGGGGAGCTGTTTTTT. Translating it yields CASSSMTSGGPGELFF.

This clone was counted a single time. The gene calls are TRBV5-5 and TRBJ1-3; D ambiguous. V was shortened by 0 bases and J by 0 bases, with 13 bases between the two germline ends. The length of the CDR3 is 17 residues. Germline lookup yields CDR1 SGHKS and CDR2 YYEKEE (reference sequence). In DNA form, the CDR3 reads TGTGCCAGCAGCTTGGATTCAGTCGCTTTCTCTGGAAACACCATATATTTT. Translating gives CASSLDSVAFSGNTIYF.

This clone was counted only a few times. The chain employs TRBV6-2 or TRBV6-3 and TRBJ1-5; 7 bases fit TRBD1. In germline, CDR1 is MNHEY, CDR2 SVGEGT. Losses at the gene ends were 2 bases for V and 3 bases for J; bases not matched to a gene: 10. The CDR3 extends over 17 amino acids. The DNA for the CDR3 is TGTGCCAGCAGTTACGTTACCCCAGGGGGGAACAATCAGCCCCAGCATTTT. Its translation is CASSYVTPGGNNQPQHF.

This chain links TRBV19 with TRBJ1-1; TRBD1 matches 7 bases. The CDR3 is 14 residues long. Germline V lookup: CDR1 LNHDA, CDR2 SQIVND (reference sequence). The J segment lost 5 bases and the V segment lost 6 bases, leaving 9 bases of the junction unmatched. The CDR3 here is CASSSQGGLTEAFF. DNA for the CDR3: TGTGCCAGTAGCAGCCAGGGGGGCCTTACTGAAGCTTTCTTT.

About this clone: Its ends do not fully match the called genes, so a read error is possible. The chain couples TRBV6-5 to TRBJ2-7; D is perhaps TRBD1 (5 bases). The CDR3 totals 12 residues. Germline CDR1 reads MNHEY; CDR2 reads SVGAGI. The CDR3 protein is CASSPLRQYPSF. The CDR3 region has the DNA TGTGCCAGCAGCCCCCTTCGACAGTACCCTTCCTTC.

The chain couples TRBV11-2 to TRBJ2-2, with 9 bases fitting TRBD2. V shed 2 bases, J shed 2 bases, and the junction held 6 bases outside the gene matches. CDR1 is SGHAT and CDR2 is FQNNGV in the germline V gene. The CDR3 runs 17 residues. The CDR3 spells CASSLYDLAGNTGELFF. The CDR3 DNA sequence: TGTGCCAGCAGCTTATACGATCTAGCGGGAAACACCGGGGAGCTGTTTTTT.

The chain carries TRBV12-3 or TRBV12-4 and TRBJ2-7; weak D call: TRBD1 (7 bases). V gave up 2 bases and J gave up 6 bases, with 8 bases separating them. This CDR3 is 12 amino acids long. CDR3 DNA sequence: TGTGCCAGCAGTTTACAGGGGGGCGAGCAGTACTTC. It is translated as CASSLQGGEQYF.

This chain joins TRBV10-1 and TRBJ2-7, with 7 bases aligning to TRBD1. The CDR3 length is 18 residues. V lost 6 bases, J lost 2 bases, and 19 bases stayed unmatched. The germline gives CDR1 WNHNN, CDR2 SYGVQD (reference sequence). CDR3 coding DNA: TGCGCCAGCAGCACTACTCAGCCGGGACAGATCATTGCCTACGAGCAGTACTTC. This sequence encodes CASSTTQPGQIIAYEQYF.

The chain combines TRBV30 with TRBJ2-3; D not certain. The CDR3 is made up of 14 amino acids. CDR1 and CDR2 from the germline V gene are GTSNPN and SVGIG (reference sequence). Trimming pared 0 bases from V and 2 bases from J, leaving 9 bases between. The DNA of the CDR3 is TGTGCCTGGAGTGTAGGTGGGCTCACAGATACGCAGTATTTT. This sequence encodes CAWSVGGLTDTQYF.